This note documents a single TCR beta chain sequence. Its specific antigen is unknown. No base quality values were provided; no much bigger clone lies one nucleotide off. Reading from cysteine to phenylalanine, the CDR3 counts 13 amino acids. Of the read, only the CDR3 DNA is kept; its 39 bases are in frame from base 1. The CDR1 and CDR2 encoded by the germline V gene are SQVTM and ANQGSEA. The V and J ends are trimmed by 2 bases and 10 bases, leaving 17 bases between them. Using the deep immunoSEQ assay, TCR CDR3 regions were amplified from genomic DNA by multiplex PCR. Extracted genomic DNA from each cell subset was distributed evenly across all wells of several immunoSEQ 96-well plates, and each plate was treated as a replicate. Each replicate PCR for sorted subsets received around 200 ng genomic DNA, equal to about 30,000 T cell genomes. Purified libraries were quantified with a Qubit 3.0 fluorometer, sized on a Bioanalyzer 2100, and re-quantified with the KAPA Library Quantification kit. A separate single-read 150-cycle Illumina NextSeq 550 flow cell was used to sequence each immunoSEQ 96-well plate. The published analysis was carried out like this. The immunoSEQ output contained only junctional sequences without quality scores, so filtering could not match that applied to full-length reads. Sequences were annotated with PyIR, a Python wrapper for IgBLAST v1.9, and V/J genes and CDR3 were assigned using IMGT germline references. Reads with weak V/J assignments (E-value above 1e-6), missing CDR3, stop codons, out-of-frame junctions, or ambiguous translated residues were removed. V3J clonotypes were defined as sequences sharing an identical inferred V gene, J gene, and CDR3 amino acid sequence. Percentage overlap between repertoires was calculated by dividing the number of shared unique clonotypes by the size of the smaller repertoire. Three approaches were used to assess repertoire richness: RTK rarefaction, the Chao1 estimator, and Recon v2.1 estimates of unobserved clonotypes. Generation probabilities were computed with OLGA for all TCRbeta clonotypes obtained by the gDNA method from several donors. TCRdb re-hosts the immuneACCESS table, in-frame sequences only. Its copies lack some clones; in the studies checked, an unresolved V gene accounts for under half of them, and the cause for the rest is not known. The DNA was the basis for D and trimming; V, J and clone size are from that table. The sample includes over 2 million clones, with over 85% observed a single time. Roughly 0.13% of the sample rests with the top ten.

The data originate from a study of shared clonotypes between healthy human individuals (dated by TCRdb to about 2020). Broadly, across the study: The cohort comprised a couple of women and a few men aged 18 to 49 years. The study deeply sequenced blood TCR repertoires of five healthy adults to estimate repertoire size and the extent of clonotype sharing between individuals. Per donor, leukapheresis produced somewhere between about 0.94 and 9 billion PBMCs. For each donor, three plates each were used for CD4 naive and CD4 memory, two plates were used for CD8 naive, and one plate was used for CD8 memory. To increase sequencing depth and limit assay-specific biases, TCR repertoire library preparation and sequencing were carried out by different laboratories using diverse techniques.

What the study reported, not specific to this receptor: About 5% of naive CD4, 3.5% of naive CD8, around 2.3% of memory CD4, and about 0.4% of memory CD8 clonotypes were shared across several donors. Larger estimated clonotype richness was generally found for naive subsets than for memory subsets. Because the study included a small number of donors, the genetic and exposure-history diversity represented was limited. Sampling was limited to blood, and TCR repertoires in tissue likely differ from TCR repertoires in blood. Pairwise subsampling led to the expectation that sequencing depth would affect the degree of clonotype sharing among donors. Clonotypes shared by all four sorted-subset donors showed higher generation probabilities than non-shared clonotypes. Even with the large sequencing depth, rarefaction of the sorted-subset datasets indicated that sequencing was incomplete.

The donors were healthy, HIV-negative adults with no recently reported acute infections or vaccinations. Every donor was a Caucasian adult living in Nashville, Tennessee, USA. CD4+ T cells were enriched by magnetic negative selection, after which naive cells were positively selected on CD45RA and the negative fraction was taken as the memory subset. After blood collection by leukapheresis, PBMCs were isolated using Ficoll-Histopaque density gradient centrifugation and then cryopreserved in the vapor phase of liquid nitrogen. Purity and quantity of every magnetically sorted T cell population were checked by analytical flow cytometry. From each sorted fraction, genomic DNA was isolated and quantified by UV absorbance on a Nanodrop 2000c.

This sequence originates from a man between 18 and 29 years old in good health. The V gene is TRBV29-1 and the J gene is TRBJ1-2; a confident D gene designation cannot be given. The specimen sequenced was naive CD4+ T cells sorted from blood. The sample's cell subset or site label, decoded: CD45RA+ positively selected. The CDR3 in this case is CSVERNQDVDYTF. In nucleotide form, the sequence is TGCAGCGTTGAAAGAAATCAAGACGTGGACTACACCTTC.